This TCR beta chain was observed in a study of T cells in Graves' hyperthyroidism and ophthalmopathy. Study-level points and caveats: The model foresaw ophthalmopathy a median approximately 6.1 months prior to onset. Stable hyperthyroidism was separated from ophthalmopathy by a model based on 13 V-J features.

RNA transcripts served as the template for amplifying TCR beta CDR3 regions. The primer set for the first-round RT-PCR of the TCR CDR3 was HTBI. TCRdb reprocessed the multiplex PCR reads via MiXCR and lists one record per CDR3 protein. The profile covers 490,000 or so distinct CDR3 sequences, with about 22% appearing a single time and 49% taken by the ten largest. With regard to this clonotype: Its antigen remains unidentified.

The origin of this receptor is a woman aged 70-85 years with Graves' ophthalmopathy. Sequenced sample: blood.

CDR3 region: CSVERGADTQYF. The CDR3 coding sequence is TGCAGCGTTGAACGGGGTGCAGATACGCAGTATTTT. This rearrangement joins TRBV29-1 to TRBJ2-3; tentative D call: TRBD2 (5 bases). V lost 2 bases and J lost 4, with 7 bases in between. Germline V gives CDR1 SQVTM, CDR2 ANQGSEA. This CDR3 region has 12 residues.